This T cell receptor beta chain was obtained from a study of T-cell memory formation after mild COVID-19. The study, taken as a whole, reports: The study found contracting CD4+ clones mainly in CM and EM and contracting CD8+ clones in EMRA. There was a balanced CD4/CD8 profile in clones contracting day 15 to 85, and later expanders leaned CD4+.

Notes on this clonotype: What it recognizes is unknown.

CDR3 size: 14 residues. The V and J ends lost 5 bases and 2 bases, in that order; junction bases with no gene match: 5. CDR1 is MNHEY and CDR2 is SMNVEV in the germline V gene (reference sequence). TCRdb called the 5' RACE reads again in MiXCR, with one record for every CDR3 protein. The sample records 470,000 or so distinct CDR3 sequences, 20% to 25% being singletons. The clonotype comes from an adult woman who had mild COVID-19 (a few samples of this study predate the infection). Cell type and time point are not known. The source material was PBMCs or a T cell subset sorted from them (not recorded which). The rearrangement joins TRBV27 to TRBJ2-7; 8 bases line up with TRBD1. The CDR3 loop reads CASSGTGGPYEQYF. Here the CDR3 DNA reads TGTGCCAGCAGTGGGACAGGAGGTCCCTACGAGCAGTACTTC.